Below are 16 T cell receptor beta chains sequenced from a single sample in a study of T cell responses to AZD1222 COVID-19 vaccine. TCRdb's table, derived via immunoSEQ multiplex PCR, lists solely in-frame clones and lacks some. The sample shows some 130,000 clones, over 90% of them seen only once. The material was peripheral blood, obtained on day 0 of AZD1222 vaccination. Receptor source: an adult in good health.

This chain joins TRBV5-4 and TRBJ1-6; TRBD1 might be the D (6 bases). The CDR3 has 18 residues. With 3 bases removed from V and 0 bases from J, the gap between germline ends came to 16 bases. Germline values: CDR1 SGHNT, CDR2 YYREEE (reference sequence). Here the CDR3 reads CASSSADSASSYNSPLHF. CDR3 DNA: TGTGCCAGCAGCTCCGCGGACAGCGCGAGCTCCTATAATTCACCCCTCCACTTT. Full variable domain (missing parts from reference TRBV5-4 and TRBJ1-6): ETGVTQSPTHLIKTRGQQVTLRCSSQSGHNTVSWYQQALGQGPQFIFQYYREEENGRGNFPPRFSGLQFPNYSSELNVNALELDDSALYLCASSSADSASSYNSPLHFGNGTRLTVT.

The J gene is TRBJ2-7, the V gene TRBV5-1, with 11 nucleotides matching TRBD2. This CDR3 is built from 15 residues. Trimming at V came to 0 bases and at J to 6 bases, leaving 5 bases not matched to a gene. From germline, CDR1 is SGHRS and CDR2 YFSETQ. CDR3 DNA: TGCGCCAGCAGCTTGGTACTAGCGGGAGTTTCCGAGCAGTACTTC. It is translated as CASSLVLAGVSEQYF.

V is TRBV12-3 or TRBV12-4 and J is TRBJ2-1; D gene uncertain. Trimming removed 4 bases at V and 4 bases at J, with 8 bases between. The CDR3 sequence is 13 residues long. Written as DNA, the CDR3 is TGTGCCAGCAGTTCCGGACGGTACAATGAGCAGTTCTTC. Amino acid sequence: CASSSGRYNEQFF.

The V gene is TRBV11-2, the J gene TRBJ2-3; D assignment may be TRBD1 or TRBD2 (6 bases each). V was pared by 2 bases and J by 5 bases, with 11 bases between. Germline CDR1 SGHAT, CDR2 FQNNGV. This CDR3 spans 14 amino acids. The CDR3 is CASSLQGRGDTQYF. The DNA of the CDR3 is TGTGCCAGCAGCTTACAGGGGCGGGGAGATACGCAGTATTTT.

The chain has TRBV28 and TRBJ1-1, with D uncertain. V lost 4 bases to trimming and J lost 0 bases, with 12 bases between them. The CDR3 length is 15 residues. CDR1 is MDHEN and CDR2 is SYDVKM in the germline V gene. The CDR3 nucleotides read TGTGCCAGCAGTTCACTGAGGTTACTGAACACTGAAGCTTTCTTT. Its protein is CASSSLRLLNTEAFF.

The genes are TRBV10-3 and TRBJ1-5; no clear D gene. Germline-derived CDR1 and CDR2 are ENHRY and SYGVKD. This CDR3 comprises 13 residues. Trimming removed 6 bases from V and 4 bases from J, with 10 bases in between. This chain's CDR3 is CAISSGLNQPQHF. The CDR3 DNA is TGTGCCATCAGCTCAGGTCTTAATCAGCCCCAGCATTTT.

This clone was seen once. This chain links TRBV29-1 with TRBJ2-7; 12 bases align to TRBD2. Losses at the gene ends were 6 bases for V and 3 bases for J; bases not matched to a gene: 3. The CDR3 runs 13 residues. Germline CDR1 is SQVTM and CDR2 is ANQGSEA. CDR3 nucleotide sequence: TGCAGCGTGAGACTAGCGGGAGTCTACGAGCAGTACTTC. Its translation: CSVRLAGVYEQYF.

V gene TRBV19 combines with J gene TRBJ2-3; the D gene is possibly TRBD2 (6 bases). The V end was cut by 6 bases, the J end by 1 base, with 20 bases between. Germline V gene lookup returns CDR1 LNHDA and CDR2 SQIVND (reference sequence). CDR3 size: 17 residues. The CDR3 region has the DNA TGTGCCAGTAGCTCGATCTTGAAGGGAGGTGGCACAGATACGCAGTATTTT. Translating it yields CASSSILKGGGTDTQYF.

The CDR3, as DNA: TGTGCCAGTAGTCAGGGGTCCGGAAACACCATATATTTT. Its protein product is CASSQGSGNTIYF. J is TRBJ1-3 and V is TRBV19, with a tentative D call TRBD1 (6 bases). This CDR3 has 13 amino acids. Looked up from germline, CDR1 is LNHDA and CDR2 is SQIVND (reference sequence). Trimming removed 5 bases at V and 4 bases at J, with 9 bases between. Looking up the rest from reference TRBV19 and TRBJ1-3 gives the full variable domain: DGGITQSPKYLFRKEGQNVTLSCEQNLNHDAMYWYRQDPGQGLRLIYYSQIVNDFQKGDIAEGYSVSREKKESFPLTVTSAQKNPTAFYLCASSQGSGNTIYFGEGSWLTVV.

The genes are TRBV30 and TRBJ1-5; no definite D call. Deletions cut 4 bases from V and 1 base from J, with 8 bases between. The CDR3 extends over 13 amino acids. Germline V gene lookup returns CDR1 GTSNPN and CDR2 SVGIG (reference sequence). As DNA, the CDR3 is TGTGCCTGGAACCTCGGGAGCAATCAGCCCCAGCATTTT. It codes for CAWNLGSNQPQHF.

The chain has TRBV5-6 and TRBJ1-1; TRBD1 matches at 8 bases. Germline V gene sequence: CDR1 SGHDT, CDR2 YYEEEE. V lost 0 bases, J lost 12 bases, and 4 bases stayed unmatched. This CDR3 is 12 amino acids long. The CDR3 loop is CASSLEQGVTFF. CDR3 nucleotides: TGTGCCAGCAGCTTGGAACAGGGGGTAACTTTCTTT.

The DNA of the CDR3 is TGTGCCATCAGTGAGTCTTATTCGATAGTTACGGGCAATGAGCAGTTCTTC. Its protein is CAISESYSIVTGNEQFF. V gene TRBV10-3 combines with J gene TRBJ2-1; D ambiguous. Germline CDR1 reads ENHRY; CDR2 reads SYGVKD. The V gene lost 0 bases and the J gene lost 6 bases, with 18 bases spanning the gap. CDR3 length: 17 amino acids.

The rearrangement uses TRBV5-8 and TRBJ1-5, with D unresolved. The germline V and J ends were trimmed by 1 base and 0 bases, with 11 bases remaining between them. The CDR3 has 16 amino acids. Germline V gene lookup returns CDR1 SGHTS and CDR2 YDEGEE. The chain's CDR3 is CASSLYYGSSNQPQHF. CDR3 bases: TGTGCCAGCAGCTTGTACTACGGATCTAGCAATCAGCCCCAGCATTTT.

This chain uses TRBV24-1 with TRBJ2-7; D is possibly TRBD1 or TRBD2 (5 bases each). Trimming pared 0 bases from V and 4 bases from J, leaving 6 bases between. CDR1 and CDR2 (germline): KGHDR, SFDVKD. The CDR3 has 13 residues. The CDR3 sequence: CATSDLWGYEQYF. In DNA, the CDR3 is TGTGCCACCAGTGATTTGTGGGGGTACGAGCAGTACTTC.

The rearrangement joins TRBV28 to TRBJ2-7; a possible D gene is TRBD2 (6 bases). V lost 3 bases, J lost 5 bases, and 14 bases lay in between. CDR1 is MDHEN and CDR2 is SYDVKM in the germline V gene. This CDR3 has 14 amino acids. The CDR3 DNA sequence: TGTGCCAGCAGTTTGCGGGGTTCCAGACACGAGCAGTACTTC. Its translation is CASSLRGSRHEQYF.

The chain is built from TRBV29-1 and TRBJ1-1, with 7 positions matching TRBD1. Germline V gene data show CDR1 as SQVTM and CDR2 as ANQGSEA. The CDR3 length is 14 residues. V lost 2 bases to trimming and J lost 1 base; unmatched junction nucleotides: 4. The CDR3 spells CSVEKRTGNTEAFF. DNA of the CDR3: TGCAGCGTTGAAAAACGGACAGGGAACACTGAAGCTTTCTTT.